This entry concerns a single T cell receptor beta chain. This entry belongs to a study of patients and donors after allogeneic stem cell transplantation. J was trimmed by 10 bases and V by 5 bases; bases with no gene match: 11. The germline CDR1 and CDR2 sequences are MNHEY and SMNVEV (reference sequence). This CDR3 has 16 residues. TCRdb independently ran MiXCR on the RT-PCR reads; one entry per CDR3 protein. The sample has approximately 140,000 distinct CDR3 sequences; about 40% are singletons. The origin of this receptor is a human donor who was either an allogeneic HSCT recipient or a stem cell or donor lymphocyte infusion donor (not recorded which). It is not recorded whose cells these are; they may come from a transplant donor. Sequencing was done on a sample of blood, either unsorted or a sorted T cell fraction (not recorded which). This chain joins TRBV27 and TRBJ1-6; 10 nucleotides agree with TRBD1. The CDR3 spells CASSPSRDRGYSPLHF. The CDR3, as DNA: TGTGCCAGCAGTCCCTCCCGGGACAGGGGATACTCACCCCTCCACTTT.